These 3 T cell receptor beta chains share one sample of origin, sequenced in a study of CD8 T cells in Susac syndrome (dated by TCRdb to between 2017 and 2020). Libraries were constructed by the immunoSEQ multiplex PCR assay. RNA was extracted with the RNeasy kit and roughly 0.45 to 1 ug was reverse transcribed using random hexamers. The raw public data were reprocessed by TCRdb itself: fastp quality trimming at Q25, MiXCR clonotype calling, in-frame beta chains only. CDR3 protein duplicates are merged, each entry listing the most common genes and DNA. This sample gives some 48,000 distinct CDR3 sequences in total; about 92% of them show up just once. Together, the top ten hold around 0.41% of the sample. Sequencing used CD8+ T cells from PBMCs. These receptors all stem from a human donor in good health.

The chain carries TRBV30 and TRBJ2-7; D is unresolved. This CDR3 has 14 residues. The germline V and J ends were trimmed by 0 bases and 3 bases, with 12 bases remaining between them. Germline lookup yields CDR1 GTSNPN and CDR2 SVGIG (reference sequence). The CDR3 DNA follows: TGTGCCTGGAGTGTCACTCGCGCAGACTACGAGCAGTACTTC. Translated: CAWSVTRADYEQYF.

This clonotype was recorded once. The chain is built from TRBV3-1 and TRBJ2-7; D may be TRBD2 (6 bases). CDR1 and CDR2 (germline): LGHDT, YNNKEL (reference sequence). With 5 bases removed from V and 6 bases from J, the gap between germline ends came to 20 bases. This CDR3 contains 15 residues. Here the CDR3 DNA reads TGTGCCAGCAGCAATAACCGGGACGGGGGATCCGAGCAGTACTTC. Protein product: CASSNNRDGGSEQYF.

The chain is built from TRBV7-2 and TRBJ2-6, with D possibly matching TRBD1 (6 bases). The CDR3 consists of 16 residues. V dropped 1 base and J dropped 2 bases, with 9 bases sitting between them. Germline V lookup: CDR1 SGHTA, CDR2 FQGNSA. The CDR3 bases are TGTGCCAGCAGCTTAGAGGCAGGGGCTGGGGCCAACGTCCTGACTTTC. This codes for CASSLEAGAGANVLTF. Together with reference TRBV7-2 and TRBJ2-6, the CDR3 gives the full variable domain: GAGVSQSPSNKVTEKGKDVELRCDPISGHTALYWYRQSLGQGLEFLIYFQGNSAPDKSGLPSDRFSAERTGGSVSTLTIQRTQQEDSAVYLCASSLEAGAGANVLTFGAGSRLTVL.